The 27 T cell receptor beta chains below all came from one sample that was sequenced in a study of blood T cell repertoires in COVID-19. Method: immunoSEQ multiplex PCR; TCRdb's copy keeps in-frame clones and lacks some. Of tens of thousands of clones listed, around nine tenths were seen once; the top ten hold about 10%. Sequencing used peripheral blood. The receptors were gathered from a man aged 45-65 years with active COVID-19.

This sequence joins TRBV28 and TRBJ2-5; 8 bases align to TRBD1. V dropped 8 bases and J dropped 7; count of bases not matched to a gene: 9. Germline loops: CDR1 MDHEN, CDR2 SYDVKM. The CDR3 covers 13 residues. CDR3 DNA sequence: TGTGCCAGCCAGGGGGCAAGAGAGTGGACCCAGTACTTC. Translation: CASQGAREWTQYF.

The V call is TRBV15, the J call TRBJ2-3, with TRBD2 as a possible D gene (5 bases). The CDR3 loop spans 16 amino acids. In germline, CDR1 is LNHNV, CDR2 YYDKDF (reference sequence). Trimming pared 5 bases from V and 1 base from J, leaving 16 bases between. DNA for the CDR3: TGTGCCACCAGCTACTCGAGGTCGCGGGGCACAGATACGCAGTATTTT. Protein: CATSYSRSRGTDTQYF.

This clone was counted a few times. The CDR3 spells CASSLHREDTIYF. DNA of the CDR3: TGCGCCAGCAGCTTGCACAGGGAAGACACCATATATTTT. The chain is built from TRBV5-1 and TRBJ1-3; D perhaps matches TRBD1 (6 bases). This CDR3 is 13 amino acids long. V dropped 1 base and J dropped 8 bases, with 10 bases sitting between them. CDR1 and CDR2 (germline): SGHRS, YFSETQ.

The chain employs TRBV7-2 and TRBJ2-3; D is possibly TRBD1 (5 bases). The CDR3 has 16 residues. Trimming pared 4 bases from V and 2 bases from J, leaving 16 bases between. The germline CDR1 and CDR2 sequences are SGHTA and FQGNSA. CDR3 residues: CASSSVRFGHTDTQYF. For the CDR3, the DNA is TGTGCCAGCAGCTCCGTGCGCTTCGGACACACAGATACGCAGTATTTT.

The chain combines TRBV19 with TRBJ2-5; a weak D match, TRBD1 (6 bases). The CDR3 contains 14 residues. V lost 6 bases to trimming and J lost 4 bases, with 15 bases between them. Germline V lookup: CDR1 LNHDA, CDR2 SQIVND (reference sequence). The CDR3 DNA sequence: TGTGCCAGTAGGGGGGCTAGCAGGTTAGAGACCCAGTACTTC. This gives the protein CASRGASRLETQYF. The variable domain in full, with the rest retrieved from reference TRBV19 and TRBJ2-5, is DGGITQSPKYLFRKEGQNVTLSCEQNLNHDAMYWYRQDPGQGLRLIYYSQIVNDFQKGDIAEGYSVSREKKESFPLTVTSAQKNPTAFYLCASRGASRLETQYFGPGTRLLVL.

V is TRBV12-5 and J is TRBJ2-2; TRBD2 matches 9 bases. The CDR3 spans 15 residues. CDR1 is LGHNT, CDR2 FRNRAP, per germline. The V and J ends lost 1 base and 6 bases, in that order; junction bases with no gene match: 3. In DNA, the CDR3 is TGTGCTAGTGGTTTGGGGGCGGGGGGGTCCGGGGAGCTGTTTTTT. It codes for CASGLGAGGSGELFF.

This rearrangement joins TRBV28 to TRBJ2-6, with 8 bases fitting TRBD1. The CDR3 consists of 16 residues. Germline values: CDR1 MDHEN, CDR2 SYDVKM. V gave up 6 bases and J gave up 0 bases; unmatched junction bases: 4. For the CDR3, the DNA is TGTGCCAGCAGGGGACAGGAGCACTCTGGGGCCAACGTCCTGACTTTC. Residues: CASRGQEHSGANVLTF. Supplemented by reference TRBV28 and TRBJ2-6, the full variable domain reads DVKVTQSSRYLVKRTGEKVFLECVQDMDHENMFWYRQDPGLGLRLIYFSYDVKMKEKGDIPEGYSVSREKKERFSLILESASTNQTSMYLCASRGQEHSGANVLTFGAGSRLTVL.

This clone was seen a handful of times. The CDR3 loop is CAISGVAGLNTEAFF. For the CDR3, the DNA is TGTGCCATCAGTGGAGTTGCAGGGTTGAACACTGAAGCTTTCTTT. The rearrangement uses TRBV10-3 and TRBJ1-1; D possibly corresponds to TRBD1 (5 bases). From germline, CDR1 is ENHRY and CDR2 SYGVKD. The CDR3 totals 15 residues. V lost 4 bases, J lost 0 bases, and 12 bases lay in between.

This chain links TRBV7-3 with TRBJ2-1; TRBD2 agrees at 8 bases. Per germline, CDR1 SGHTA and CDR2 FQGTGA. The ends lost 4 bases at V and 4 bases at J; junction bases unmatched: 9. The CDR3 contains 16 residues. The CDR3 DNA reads TGTGCCAGCAGCTCTACGACAGCGGGAGCTTACAATGAGCAGTTCTTC. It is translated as CASSSTTAGAYNEQFF.

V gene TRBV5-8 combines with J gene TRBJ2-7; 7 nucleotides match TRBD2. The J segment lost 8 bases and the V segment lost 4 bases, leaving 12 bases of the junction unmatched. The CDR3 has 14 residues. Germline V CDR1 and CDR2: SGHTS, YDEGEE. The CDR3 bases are TGTGCCAGCAGCCCGGGAGGAGGGGCCGGAAAGCAGTACTTC. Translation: CASSPGGGAGKQYF.

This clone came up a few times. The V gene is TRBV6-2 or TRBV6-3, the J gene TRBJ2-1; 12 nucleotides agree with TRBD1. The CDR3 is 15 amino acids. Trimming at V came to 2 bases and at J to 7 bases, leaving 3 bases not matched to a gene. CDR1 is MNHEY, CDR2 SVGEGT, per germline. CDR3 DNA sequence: TGTGCCAGCAGTTACGGGACAGGGGGCCGGAATGAGCAGTTCTTC. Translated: CASSYGTGGRNEQFF.

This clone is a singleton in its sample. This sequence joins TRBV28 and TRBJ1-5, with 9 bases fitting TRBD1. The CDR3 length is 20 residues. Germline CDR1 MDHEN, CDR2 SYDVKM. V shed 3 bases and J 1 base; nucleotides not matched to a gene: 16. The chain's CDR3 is CASSFISTGGLEGSNQPQHF. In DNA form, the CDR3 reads TGTGCCAGCAGTTTTATCAGCACAGGGGGCTTGGAGGGAAGCAATCAGCCCCAGCATTTT.

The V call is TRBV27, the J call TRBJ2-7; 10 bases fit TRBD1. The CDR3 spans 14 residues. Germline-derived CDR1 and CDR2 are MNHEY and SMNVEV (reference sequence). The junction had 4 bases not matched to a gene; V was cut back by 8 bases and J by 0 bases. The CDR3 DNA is TGTGCCAGCGGGACAGGGGTTAGCTCCTACGAGCAGTACTTC. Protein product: CASGTGVSSYEQYF.

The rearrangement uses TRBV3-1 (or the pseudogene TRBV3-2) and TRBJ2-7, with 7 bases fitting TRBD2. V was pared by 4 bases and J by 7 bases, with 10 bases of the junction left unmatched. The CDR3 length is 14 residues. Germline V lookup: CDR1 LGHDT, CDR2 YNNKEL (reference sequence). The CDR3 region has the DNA TGTGCCAGCAGCCCCGGCGCGGGGGTGGGGGAGCAGTACTTC. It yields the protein CASSPGAGVGEQYF.

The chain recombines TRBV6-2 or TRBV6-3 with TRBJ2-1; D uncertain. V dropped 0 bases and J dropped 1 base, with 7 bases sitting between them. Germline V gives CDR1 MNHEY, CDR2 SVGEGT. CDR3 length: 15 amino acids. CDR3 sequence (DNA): TGTGCCAGCAGTTACTCCCCTACTTCCTACAATGAGCAGTTCTTC. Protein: CASSYSPTSYNEQFF.

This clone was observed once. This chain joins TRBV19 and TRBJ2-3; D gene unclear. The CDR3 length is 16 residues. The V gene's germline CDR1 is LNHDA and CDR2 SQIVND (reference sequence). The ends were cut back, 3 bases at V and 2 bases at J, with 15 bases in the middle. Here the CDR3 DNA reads TGTGCCAGTAGTATGCGGTCCCGCTCATCCACAGATACGCAGTATTTT. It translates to CASSMRSRSSTDTQYF.

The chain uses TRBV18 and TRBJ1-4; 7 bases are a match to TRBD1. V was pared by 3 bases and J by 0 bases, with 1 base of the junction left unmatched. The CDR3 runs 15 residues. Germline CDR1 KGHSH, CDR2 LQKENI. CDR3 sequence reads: CASSPDRPTNEKLFF. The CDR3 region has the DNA TGTGCCAGCTCACCGGACAGGCCAACTAATGAAAAACTGTTTTTT.

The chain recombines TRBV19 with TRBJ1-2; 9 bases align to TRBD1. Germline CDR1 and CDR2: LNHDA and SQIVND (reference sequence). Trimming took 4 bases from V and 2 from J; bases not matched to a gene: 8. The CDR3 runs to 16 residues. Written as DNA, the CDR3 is TGTGCCAGTAGTACGCGTACGGACAGGGGAAACTATGGCTACACCTTC. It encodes CASSTRTDRGNYGYTF.

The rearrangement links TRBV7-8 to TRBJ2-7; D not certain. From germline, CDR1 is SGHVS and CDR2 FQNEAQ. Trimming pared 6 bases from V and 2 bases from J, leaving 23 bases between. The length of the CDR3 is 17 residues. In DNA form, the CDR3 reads TGTGCCAGCAGACCAAGAGAAATGTACAGTGAACCCTACGAGCAGTACTTC. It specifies CASRPREMYSEPYEQYF.

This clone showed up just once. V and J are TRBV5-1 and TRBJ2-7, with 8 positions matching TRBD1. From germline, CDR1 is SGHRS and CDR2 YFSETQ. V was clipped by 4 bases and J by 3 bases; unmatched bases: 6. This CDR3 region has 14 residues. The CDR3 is CASSTGTGGYEQYF. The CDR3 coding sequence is TGCGCCAGCAGCACCGGGACAGGAGGCTACGAGCAGTACTTC. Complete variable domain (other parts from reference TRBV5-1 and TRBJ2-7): KAGVTQTPRYLIKTRGQQVTLSCSPISGHRSVSWYQQTPGQGLQFLFEYFSETQRNKGNFPGRFSGRQFSNSRSEMNVSTLELGDSALYLCASSTGTGGYEQYFGPGTRLTVT.

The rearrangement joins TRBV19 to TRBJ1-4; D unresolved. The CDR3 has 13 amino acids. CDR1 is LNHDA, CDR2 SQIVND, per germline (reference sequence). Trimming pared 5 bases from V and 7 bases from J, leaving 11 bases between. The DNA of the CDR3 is TGTGCCAGTAGTCCCGGAGGGATTGAAAAACTGTTTTTT. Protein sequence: CASSPGGIEKLFF.

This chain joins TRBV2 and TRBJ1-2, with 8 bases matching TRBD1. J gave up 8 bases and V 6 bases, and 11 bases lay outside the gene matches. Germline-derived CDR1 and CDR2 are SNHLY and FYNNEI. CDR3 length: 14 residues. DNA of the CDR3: TGTGCCAGCAGCGACAGGGGACAACATAGCGGCTACACCTTC. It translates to CASSDRGQHSGYTF.

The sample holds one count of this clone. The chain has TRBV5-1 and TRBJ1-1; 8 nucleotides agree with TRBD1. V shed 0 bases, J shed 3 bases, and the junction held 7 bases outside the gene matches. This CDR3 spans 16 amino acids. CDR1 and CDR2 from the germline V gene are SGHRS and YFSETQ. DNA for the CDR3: TGCGCCAGCAGCTTGGAGCAGGGGGCGGGGTACACTGAAGCTTTCTTT. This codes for CASSLEQGAGYTEAFF.

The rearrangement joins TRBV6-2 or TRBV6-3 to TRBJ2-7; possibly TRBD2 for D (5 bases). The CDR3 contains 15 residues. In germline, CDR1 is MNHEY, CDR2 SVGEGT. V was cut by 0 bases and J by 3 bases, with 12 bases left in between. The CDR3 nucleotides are TGTGCCAGCAGTTACTCGGGGAGTCCACTCTACGAGCAGTACTTC. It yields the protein CASSYSGSPLYEQYF.

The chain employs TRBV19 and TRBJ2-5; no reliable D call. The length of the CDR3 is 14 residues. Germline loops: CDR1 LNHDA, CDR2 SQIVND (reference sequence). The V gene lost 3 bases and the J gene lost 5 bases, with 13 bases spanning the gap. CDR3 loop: CASSIPTSLETQYF. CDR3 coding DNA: TGTGCCAGTAGTATCCCTACGAGTCTTGAGACCCAGTACTTC.

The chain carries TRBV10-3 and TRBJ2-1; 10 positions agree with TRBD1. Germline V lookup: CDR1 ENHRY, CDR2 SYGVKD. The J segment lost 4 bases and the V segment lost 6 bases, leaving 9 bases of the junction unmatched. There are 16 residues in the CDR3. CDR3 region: CAISYGPGQGYNEQFF. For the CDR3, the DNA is TGTGCCATCAGCTACGGCCCGGGACAGGGGTACAATGAGCAGTTCTTC.

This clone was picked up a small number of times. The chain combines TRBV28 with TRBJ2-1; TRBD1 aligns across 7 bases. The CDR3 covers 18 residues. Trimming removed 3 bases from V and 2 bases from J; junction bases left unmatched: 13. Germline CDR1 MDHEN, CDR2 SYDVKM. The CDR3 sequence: CASSLPDSGQVPYNEQFF. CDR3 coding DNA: TGTGCCAGCAGTTTGCCGGACTCAGGACAGGTACCCTACAATGAGCAGTTCTTC.